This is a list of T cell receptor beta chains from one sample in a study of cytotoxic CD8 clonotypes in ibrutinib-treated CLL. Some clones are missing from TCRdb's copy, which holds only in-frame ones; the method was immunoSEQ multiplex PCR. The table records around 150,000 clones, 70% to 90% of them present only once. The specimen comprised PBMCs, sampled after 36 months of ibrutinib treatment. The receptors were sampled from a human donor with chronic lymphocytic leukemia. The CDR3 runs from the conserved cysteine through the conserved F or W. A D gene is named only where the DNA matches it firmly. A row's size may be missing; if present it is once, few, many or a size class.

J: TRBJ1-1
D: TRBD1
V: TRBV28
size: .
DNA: TGTGCCAGCAGGAATCGAGACAGGGGGCTCCCCGGGACTGAAGCTTTCTTT
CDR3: CASRNRDRGLPGTEAFF

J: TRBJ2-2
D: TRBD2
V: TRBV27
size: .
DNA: TGTGCCAGCAGTTTGCTCGCGGGAGTCACCGGGGAGCTGTTTTTT
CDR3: CASSLLAGVTGELFF

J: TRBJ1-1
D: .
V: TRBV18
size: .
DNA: TGTGCCAGCTCACCCAGTCCCCCGAACACTGAAGCTTTCTTT
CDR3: CASSPSPPNTEAFF

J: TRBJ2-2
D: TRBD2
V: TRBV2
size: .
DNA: TGTGCCAGTAGCGGGGCAGAAACCGGGGAGCTGTTTTTT
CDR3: CASSGAETGELFF

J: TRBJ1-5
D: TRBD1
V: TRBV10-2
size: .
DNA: TGCGCCAGCAGTACAGGGGGCAATCAGCCCCAGCATTTT
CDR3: CASSTGGNQPQHF

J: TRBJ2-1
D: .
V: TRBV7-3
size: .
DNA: TGTGCCAGCAGCTTAAGGGCTAGCAGCGATGAGCAGTTCTTC
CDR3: CASSLRASSDEQFF

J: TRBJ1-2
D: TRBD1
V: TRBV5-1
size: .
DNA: TGCGCCAGCAGCTTCGGACAGGGGATGTACTATGGCTACACCTTC
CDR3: CASSFGQGMYYGYTF

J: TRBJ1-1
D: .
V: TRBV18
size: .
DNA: TGTGCCAGCTCACCGGGGCCCTTACTCGAAGCTTTCTTT
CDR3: CASSPGPLLEAFF

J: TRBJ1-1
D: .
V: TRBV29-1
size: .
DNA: TGCAGCGTTGGGGGACAAAATAATTACGCTGAAGCTTTCTTT
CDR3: CSVGGQNNYAEAFF

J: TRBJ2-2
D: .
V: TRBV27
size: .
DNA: TGTGCCAGCAGTTTACACGGGGAGCTGTTTTTT
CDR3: CASSLHGELFF

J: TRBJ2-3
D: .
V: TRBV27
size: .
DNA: TGTGCCAGCAGTTTAGCAGTTAGCACAGATACGCAGTATTTT
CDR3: CASSLAVSTDTQYF

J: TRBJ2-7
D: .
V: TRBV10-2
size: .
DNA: TGCGCCAGCAGTGAGGGGAGGAGCTCCTACGAGCAGTACTTC
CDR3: CASSEGRSSYEQYF

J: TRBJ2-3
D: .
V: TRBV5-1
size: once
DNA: TGCGCCAGCAGCTTGGCACTAGGTATCTCAGATACGCAGTATTTT
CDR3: CASSLALGISDTQYF

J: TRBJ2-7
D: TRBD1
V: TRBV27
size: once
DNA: TGTGCCAGCAGTGCGGACAGGGGACGGGTGGGGGAGCAGTACTTC
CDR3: CASSADRGRVGEQYF

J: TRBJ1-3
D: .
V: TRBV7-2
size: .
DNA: TGTGCCAGCAGCTTAGTCCCGGGAGAAACTGGAAACACCATATATTTT
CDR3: CASSLVPGETGNTIYF